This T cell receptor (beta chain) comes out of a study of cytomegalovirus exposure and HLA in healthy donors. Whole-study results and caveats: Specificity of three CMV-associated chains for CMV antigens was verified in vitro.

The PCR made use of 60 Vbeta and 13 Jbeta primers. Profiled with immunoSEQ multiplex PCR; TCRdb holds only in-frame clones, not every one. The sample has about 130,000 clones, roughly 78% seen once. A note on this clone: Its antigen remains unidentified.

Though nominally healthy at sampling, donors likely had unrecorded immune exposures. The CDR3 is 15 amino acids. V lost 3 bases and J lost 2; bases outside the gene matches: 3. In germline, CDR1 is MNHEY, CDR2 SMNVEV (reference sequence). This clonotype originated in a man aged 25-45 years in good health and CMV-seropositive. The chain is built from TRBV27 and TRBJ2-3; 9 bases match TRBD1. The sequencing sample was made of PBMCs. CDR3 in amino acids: CASSFTGGNTDTQYF. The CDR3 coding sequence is TGTGCCAGCAGTTTCACAGGGGGCAACACAGATACGCAGTATTTT.